This is a list of T cell receptor beta chains from one sample in a study of identical twins. TCRdb re-called the 5' RACE reads through MiXCR, storing one row per CDR3 protein. The data hold 450,000 to 650,000 distinct CDR3 sequences, with 9.5% to 10% observed a single time. These data were also filed under a second study, of yellow fever vaccine responses in identical twins.

The sample was PBMCs. These receptors were obtained from a woman under 30 in good health. Each CDR3 is given with its conserved first and last residue. Clone size, where shown, is once, few, many, or a class for clones that have expanded.

J gene,V gene,clone size,CDR3 protein
TRBJ1-4,TRBV11-2,NA,CASSLAGGNYEKLFF
TRBJ2-5,TRBV30,many,CAWKGKGETQYF
TRBJ2-3,TRBV9,many,CASSMWTSGSTDTQYF
TRBJ2-7,TRBV6-1,many,CASRRDNTYEQYF
TRBJ2-2,TRBV12-3/TRBV12-4,many,CASSLTNTGELFF
TRBJ2-7,TRBV4-2,NA,CASSQEGTSGSYEQYF
TRBJ2-3,TRBV11-2,many,CASSELTDTQYF
TRBJ2-7,TRBV27,many,CASSLKPGQGAYEQYF
TRBJ2-1,TRBV6-6,few,CASSPAVNEQFF
TRBJ2-7,TRBV5-6,NA,CASSPTPYLRYEQYF
TRBJ1-2,TRBV11-1,NA,CASSPNENYGYTF
TRBJ2-6,TRBV11-1,many,CASSSGTGANVLTF
TRBJ1-5,TRBV2,few,CASSQEAGQGIYSNQPQHF
TRBJ2-2,TRBV28,many,CASSAPKGNRLAGELFF
TRBJ2-1,TRBV9,NA,CASSVLLEGGGNEQFF
TRBJ1-5,TRBV5-1,many,CASSEGSSNQPQHF
TRBJ2-3,TRBV11-2,NA,CASSRPLGASTDTQYF
TRBJ2-5,TRBV4-3,many,CASSQFETTQETQYF
TRBJ2-5,TRBV20-1,few,CSATPGQGATQYF
TRBJ2-3,TRBV6-2/TRBV6-3,NA,CASSYTSAGGPVDTQYF
TRBJ1-6,TRBV27,many,CASNSFQGGGNNSPLHF
TRBJ1-6,TRBV27,many,CASSLGQTYNSPLHF
TRBJ2-5,TRBV3-1,NA,CASSQKRFQETQYF
TRBJ1-4,TRBV18,many,CASSTQLGEKLFF
TRBJ2-7,TRBV27,NA,CASSSGAAWRYEQYF
TRBJ2-7,TRBV12-3/TRBV12-4,many,CASSSSGRAHEQYF
TRBJ2-5,TRBV6-2/TRBV6-3,few,CASSYEVPFSETQYF
TRBJ1-6,TRBV28,many,CASSLGVWDSPLHF
TRBJ2-2,TRBV29-1,many,CSVVRNTGELFF
TRBJ1-5,TRBV4-1,many,CASSQVGTINQPQHF
TRBJ2-7,TRBV7-8,NA,CASSLDSGTGTYEQYF
TRBJ2-3,TRBV29-1,once,CSGEVGADTQYF
TRBJ2-5,TRBV5-1,NA,CASSYRDRGPQAQYF
TRBJ2-2,TRBV5-1,NA,CASSLSSVTGELFF
TRBJ2-5,TRBV7-2,few,CASSLARTGPLAQYF
TRBJ2-3,TRBV29-1,many,CSVEELAGVPDTQYF
TRBJ2-1,TRBV7-8,few,CASSLAEGTHNEQFF
TRBJ2-3,TRBV4-1,NA,CASSQEREGRVNTQYF
TRBJ2-7,TRBV6-5,NA,CASSTSDEQYF
TRBJ2-3,TRBV29-1,NA,CSDLRDEGSDTQYF
TRBJ2-1,TRBV6-5,few,CASSYFPGSSYNEQFF
TRBJ2-7,TRBV7-9,few,CASSLPGQGAYEQYF
TRBJ2-5,TRBV15,NA,CATSRDLGGYQETQYF
TRBJ2-3,TRBV28,NA,CASSIDRAVSDTQYF
TRBJ2-2,TRBV6-2/TRBV6-3,few,CASTFSGSNTGELFF
TRBJ2-3,TRBV12-3/TRBV12-4,NA,CASRRAPDTQYF
TRBJ2-7,TRBV28,NA,CASTPGRPGWDGRSWNEQYF
TRBJ2-7,TRBV7-9,many,CASSSLGEVTYEQYF
TRBJ1-2,TRBV7-8,many,CASSRDRTGGANYGYTF
TRBJ2-7,TRBV6-2/TRBV6-3,NA,CASSYVRGRFSYEQYF
TRBJ1-1,TRBV7-8,few,CASSLKFRGVLTEAFF
TRBJ2-7,TRBV4-2,few,CASSLTGTGKFEQYF
TRBJ2-1,TRBV7-2,few,CASSFTSGRAEQFF
TRBJ2-1,TRBV20-1,NA,CSARLGSQQFF